This T cell receptor (beta chain) was sequenced for a study of CD8+ T cells in alopecia areata. cDNA prepared by RNA extraction and subsequent reverse transcription served as the template for sequencing. The assay was immunoSEQ multiplex PCR, and TCRdb's table has in-frame clones only and misses some. The sample has 190,000 or so clones, around 60% seen once; the top ten hold over 10%. Treatment in this sample: oral pan-JAK inhibitor, 5-10 mg twice daily. PBMCs were stained for CD3, CD4 and CD8, and CD4+ and CD8+ T cells were sorted. V lost 6 bases and J lost 12; bases outside the gene matches: 10. The CDR3 covers 13 residues. The germline gives CDR1 SGHDT, CDR2 YYEEEE. Study-level findings and limits: Within the top 100, expanded CD8+ clones significantly decreased with tofacitinib, as did scalp clonality. For lesional scalp, especially alopecia totalis/universalis, clonality was higher than in normal scalp.

Regarding this clone: Antigen unknown.

This chain links TRBV5-6 with TRBJ2-1; TRBD1 aligns across 9 bases. The TCR was taken from a human donor with alopecia areata. This specimen was CD8+ T cells sorted from blood, taken at week 24, from a patient treated with tofacitinib. In DNA form, the CDR3 reads TGTGCCAGCAACTCAGGACAGGGGCTGGGGCAGTTCTTC. It codes for CASNSGQGLGQFF.